The rows below give T cell receptor beta chains drawn from one sample of a study of lung T cells in sarcoidosis with Löfgren's syndrome. TCRdb fed the reads into MiXCR, producing one record per CDR3 protein. The sample lists about 9,400 distinct CDR3 sequences, less than 20% occurring once. Sequencing was performed on CD4+ T cells from bronchoalveolar lavage. The receptors shown here come from a human donor with sarcoidosis (Löfgren's syndrome or another form), or a control subject (not recorded which). The CDR3 runs from the conserved cysteine through the conserved F or W. The order of the fields is CDR3 DNA, CDR3 protein, D gene, V gene, J gene, clone size, CDR3 length. The D gene is left open where the match is weak. Where a row states a size, it is once, few, many or the class of an expanded clone; other rows omit it.

TGTGCTAGTGGTTTGGGACTAGCGGGGGGGACAGATACGCAGTATTTT,CASGLGLAGGTDTQYF,TRBD2,TRBV12-5,TRBJ2-3,many,16
TGCAGTGCTTTCACGACAGGGAAGGGCGGCAATCAGCCCCAGCATTTT,CSAFTTGKGGNQPQHF,TRBD1,TRBV20-1,TRBJ1-5,many,16
TGTGCCTGGAGCCAAAGCGGGTATGGCTACACCTTC,CAWSQSGYGYTF,NA,TRBV30,TRBJ1-2,NA,12
TGTGCCAGCAGCCCACGGGCGGCGGCCTCCTACGAGCAGTACTTC,CASSPRAAASYEQYF,NA,TRBV3-1,TRBJ2-7,medium-sized,15
TGCAGTGCTTACCAACAGAGACCCTCTGGAAACACCATATATTTT,CSAYQQRPSGNTIYF,NA,TRBV20-1,TRBJ1-3,many,15
TGCGCCAGCAGCCCAGGGGATCGCAATCAGCCCCAGCATTTT,CASSPGDRNQPQHF,NA,TRBV5-1,TRBJ1-5,medium-sized,14
TGTGCCAGCAGCCCTCTAGTCGGTGCGTACGAGCAGTACTTC,CASSPLVGAYEQYF,NA,TRBV3-1,TRBJ2-7,many,14
TGCGCCAGCAGCCTAGGACGGGTCGCCGGGGAGCTGTTTTTT,CASSLGRVAGELFF,NA,TRBV5-1,TRBJ2-2,NA,14
TGTGCCAGCAGTTTACGATCGGTATTCAACACCGGGGAGCTGTTTTTT,CASSLRSVFNTGELFF,NA,TRBV27,TRBJ2-2,many,16
TGTGCCAGTAGTCCCCTATCGGGGGCTGAAGCTTTCTTT,CASSPLSGAEAFF,NA,TRBV19,TRBJ1-1,many,13
TGTGCCAGCCGAGGCGATGCAGATACGCAGTATTTT,CASRGDADTQYF,NA,TRBV19,TRBJ2-3,many,12
TGCAGTGCTAGGGGGGACACAGATACGCAGTATTTT,CSARGDTDTQYF,NA,TRBV20-1,TRBJ2-3,medium-sized,12
TGTGCCAGCAGCTTTGGACAGGGTGGAACAGATACGCAGTATTTT,CASSFGQGGTDTQYF,TRBD1,TRBV7-2,TRBJ2-3,medium-sized,15
TGCGCCAGCAGCTTCGGGGGAGTCGAAAAACTGTTTTTT,CASSFGGVEKLFF,NA,TRBV5-1,TRBJ1-4,many,13
TGCAGTGCCCACTGGCCTAGCGGGAGGACCTACGAGCAGTACTTC,CSAHWPSGRTYEQYF,TRBD2,TRBV20-1,TRBJ2-7,many,15
TGTGCCAGCAGTTTGCGGGACCCCACCGGGGAGCTGTTTTTT,CASSLRDPTGELFF,NA,TRBV27,TRBJ2-2,medium-sized,14
TGTGCCAGCAGTTTATTACTAGCGGGGTACAATGAGCAGTTCTTC,CASSLLLAGYNEQFF,TRBD2,TRBV28,TRBJ2-1,many,15
TGTGCCAGCAGCCGGACGGTTGGAGAGAACACTGAAGCTTTCTTT,CASSRTVGENTEAFF,NA,TRBV6-1,TRBJ1-1,many,15
TGTGCCAGCAGGACACCGGCGGCGAACGGCGGGGAGCTGTTTTTT,CASRTPAANGGELFF,NA,TRBV28,TRBJ2-2,many,15
TGCAGCCCGACTAGCGCCGCCTACAATGAGCAGTTCTTC,CSPTSAAYNEQFF,TRBD2,TRBV20-1,TRBJ2-1,medium-sized,13
TGTGCCAGCAGCATACAGGGAAATCCCTCTGGGGCCAACGTCCTGACTTTC,CASSIQGNPSGANVLTF,NA,TRBV9,TRBJ2-6,many,17
TGTGCCAGCAGCCAAGACGTGGGGACTCCCTACGAGCAGTGCTTC,CASSQDVGTPYEQCF,NA,TRBV4-2,TRBJ2-7,NA,15
TGCAGCGTTGAAGTAGCGGGAGGCACAGATACGCAGTATTTT,CSVEVAGGTDTQYF,TRBD2,TRBV29-1,TRBJ2-3,many,14
TGTGCCAGCAGTTCCCCTGGCAGGACAGATACGCAGTATTTT,CASSSPGRTDTQYF,NA,TRBV10-3,TRBJ2-3,NA,14
TGTGCCTGGGGGACTAGCGGGAGGGGAGGGCAGTTCTTC,CAWGTSGRGGQFF,TRBD2,TRBV30,TRBJ2-1,NA,13
TGTGCCAGCAGTTATACACAGATCTCTGGGGCCAACGTCCTGACTTTC,CASSYTQISGANVLTF,NA,TRBV6-5,TRBJ2-6,NA,16
TGTGCCAGCAGCTTAGTATACACCGGGGAGCTGTTTTTT,CASSLVYTGELFF,NA,TRBV11-2,TRBJ2-2,medium-sized,13
TGTGCCAGTCTGAAACGACAGGGCCTCGGCACTAAAGCCTTCTTT,CASLKRQGLGTKAFF,TRBD1,TRBV6-1,TRBJ1-1,few,15
TGCAGTGTCCCCACAAGATCCTACGAGCAGTACTTC,CSVPTRSYEQYF,NA,TRBV20-1,TRBJ2-7,medium-sized,12
TGCGCCAGCAGCCCGGCTGGGACTAGAGACGAGCAGTACTTC,CASSPAGTRDEQYF,TRBD2,TRBV5-1,TRBJ2-7,NA,14
TGTGCCAGCAGCTTAGAGGGAATGACGCAGTATTTT,CASSLEGMTQYF,NA,TRBV11-2,TRBJ2-3,few,12
TGTGCCTGGAGTCCCGGGAACATTCAGTACTTC,CAWSPGNIQYF,NA,TRBV30,TRBJ2-4,NA,11
TGTGCCAGCAGTGAGGCATACAATGAGCAGTTCTTC,CASSEAYNEQFF,NA,TRBV3-1,TRBJ2-1,many,12
TGTGCCAGCAACCCAGGAACAGGGAATCGGGACACCATATATTTT,CASNPGTGNRDTIYF,NA,TRBV12-3/TRBV12-4,TRBJ1-3,once,15
TGTGCCAGCAGACTCCAGGGGGCTGGCTATGGCTACACCTTC,CASRLQGAGYGYTF,TRBD1,TRBV6-1,TRBJ1-2,many,14
TGTGCCAGCCGATCTTTCTTAGCGGAGATAAATGAGCAGTTCTTC,CASRSFLAEINEQFF,NA,TRBV7-8,TRBJ2-1,medium-sized,15
TGCGCCAGCAGCTTGGCGGGACATCTGTACCAAGAGACCCAGTACTTC,CASSLAGHLYQETQYF,NA,TRBV5-1,TRBJ2-5,many,16
TGTGCCAGCAGCTTAGTACAGGGATTCAATGAGCAGTTCTTC,CASSLVQGFNEQFF,NA,TRBV11-2,TRBJ2-1,many,14
TGCGCCAGCAGCGGGGGGCAGACCGGGGAGCTGTTTTTT,CASSGGQTGELFF,NA,TRBV5-1,TRBJ2-2,NA,13
TGTGCCAGCAGTTCGGGACTAGCGGGTAGTCCAGATACGCAGTATTTT,CASSSGLAGSPDTQYF,TRBD2,TRBV28,TRBJ2-3,medium-sized,16
TGTGCCAGCAGCCAAGTCTGGGGACTAGCCTACGAGCAGTACTTC,CASSQVWGLAYEQYF,TRBD2,TRBV3-1,TRBJ2-7,many,15
TGTGCCAGCACTCTAGCGGGGGGAGGCAATGAGCAGTTCTTC,CASTLAGGGNEQFF,TRBD2,TRBV12-3/TRBV12-4,TRBJ2-1,many,14
TGTGCCAGCAGTGAACCGGAGCGCACAGGGAACAATGAGCAGTTCTTC,CASSEPERTGNNEQFF,NA,TRBV25-1,TRBJ2-1,medium-sized,16
TGTGCCAGCAGCTTAATAGCGGGGGGAAGAAACGAGCAGTACTTC,CASSLIAGGRNEQYF,TRBD2,TRBV7-2,TRBJ2-7,medium-sized,15
TGTGCCAGCAGCCAAGTGGGCTGGGGCGAGCAGTACTTC,CASSQVGWGEQYF,NA,TRBV14,TRBJ2-7,many,13
TGTGCCAGCAGGAAGGGACAAAACTATGGCTACACCTTC,CASRKGQNYGYTF,NA,TRBV6-1,TRBJ1-2,many,13
TGTGCCAGCAGCGTCTCACAGGGCAAGGAGACCCAGTACTTC,CASSVSQGKETQYF,NA,TRBV9,TRBJ2-5,many,14
TGTGCCAGCGGGAGGGCGGACTCCTACGAGCAGTACTTC,CASGRADSYEQYF,TRBD2,TRBV27,TRBJ2-7,many,13